This entry features one TCR beta chain sequence. Its target is not known. In the authors' workflow: For the immunoSEQ data, sequences were junction-only without quality scores, so filtering differed. The assay was immunoSEQ multiplex PCR, and TCRdb's table has in-frame clones only and misses some. Clone size and the V and J calls come from that table; the DNA yielded D and trimming. The top ten clones hold approximately 1.7% of a sample with millions of clones, 85% to 95% of them seen once. This record comes from a study of shared clonotypes between healthy human individuals. Naive CD8 cells comprised CD45RO-negative, CCR7-positively selected cells, excluding terminally differentiated effector memory CD45RA+ cells. Donors comprised only Caucasian adults living in Nashville, Tennessee. Regarding the study as a whole: Sampling involved blood alone; tissue repertoires likely differ. The sharing of roughly 5% of naive CD4 clonotypes was seen across a handful of donors.

CDR1 and CDR2 from the germline V gene are SGHRS and YFSETQ. J gave up 3 bases and V 0 bases, and 3 bases lay outside the gene matches. This CDR3 has 15 amino acids. The sequencing sample was made of naive CD8+ T cells from PBMCs. This chain links TRBV5-1 with TRBJ2-1; TRBD2 matches at 7 bases. The sequence came from a man between 18 and 35 years old in good health. Some clones in this sample may be carry-over from other donors' samples. For the CDR3, the DNA is TGCGCCAGCAGCTTGGGACTAGCCGTCTACAATGAGCAGTTCTTC. This gives the protein CASSLGLAVYNEQFF.